Each of the 12 T cell receptor beta chains below was sequenced from the same sample in a study of T cell repertoires in cytomegalovirus infection. TCRdb redid the calling of the reads with MiXCR, one entry per CDR3 protein. This repertoire shows about 310,000 distinct CDR3 sequences, just under 25% found once; its top ten account for about an eighth. Antigens for these TCRs are unknown. Sequences were derived from cultured PBMCs, sampled from culture after CMV antigen stimulation. All receptors come from a human donor in good health (CMV status not recorded). Some clones in this sample may be carry-over from other donors' samples.

The CDR3 DNA is TGTGCCAGCAGCCCAAGGGGTCAGGGGGGGAATGAGCAGTTCTTC. Encoded protein: CASSPRGQGGNEQFF. The rearrangement uses TRBV5-4 and TRBJ2-1; D might be TRBD1 or TRBD2, each matching 7 bases. With 4 bases removed from V and 7 bases from J, the gap between germline ends came to 18 bases. The CDR3 runs to 15 residues. From germline, CDR1 is SGHNT and CDR2 YYREEE (reference sequence).

This clonotype was observed a few times. The chain couples TRBV4-3 to TRBJ1-3; weak D call: TRBD1 (5 bases). CDR3 size: 16 residues. Germline V lookup: CDR1 LGHNA, CDR2 YSLEER. With 0 bases removed from V and 0 bases from J, the gap between germline ends came to 9 bases. The CDR3 nucleotides read TGCGCCAGCAGCCAAGACCCGGGACCCTCTGGAAACACCATATATTTT. The encoded protein is CASSQDPGPSGNTIYF.

This clonotype was observed at least ten times. The V gene is TRBV7-2, the J gene TRBJ2-5; possibly TRBD1 for D (7 bases). Per germline, CDR1 SGHTA and CDR2 FQGNSA. The V end lost 5 bases, the J end lost 4 bases, and 17 bases lay between the germline ends. This CDR3 spans 15 amino acids. CDR3 coding DNA: TGTGCCAGCAGCACCAAGACAGGGAGGAGAGAGACCCAGTACTTC. As protein: CASSTKTGRRETQYF.

In this sample, this clonotype turned up a few times. V usage is TRBV20-1 and J usage is TRBJ1-2; D perhaps matches TRBD1 (6 bases). The germline CDR1 and CDR2 sequences are DFQATT and SNEGSKA (reference sequence). The CDR3 consists of 11 residues. Between the trimmed V and J ends, which lost 5 bases and 8 bases, there was a span of 12 bases. In nucleotides, the CDR3 is TGCAGTGCTCTTACAGGGCGCGGCTACACCTTC. Amino acids: CSALTGRGYTF.

This clonotype was seen a handful of times. This chain uses TRBV6-2 or TRBV6-3 with TRBJ1-1; a possible D gene is TRBD1 (6 bases). The CDR3 is 13 amino acids. The ends were cut back, 10 bases at V and 3 bases at J, with 15 bases in the middle. CDR1 and CDR2 from the germline V gene are MNHEY and SVGEGT. The CDR3 DNA follows: TGTGCCACCCGGAGGAGGGGGGACACTGAAGCTTTCTTT. Its translation is CATRRRGDTEAFF.

This clonotype occurred a few times. V gene TRBV7-6 combines with J gene TRBJ2-5, with 7 positions matching TRBD2. Trimming removed 9 bases from V and 6 bases from J; junction bases left unmatched: 10. This CDR3 region has 13 residues. CDR1 and CDR2 from the germline V gene are SGHVS and FNYEAQ. The CDR3 nucleotides are TGTGCCAGTGATTTCGGCGGGAGACAGACCCAGTACTTC. Translated, it gives CASDFGGRQTQYF.

The chain couples TRBV29-1 to TRBJ2-5, with D perhaps TRBD1 or TRBD2 (5 bases each). Trimming pared 7 bases from V and 0 bases from J, leaving 9 bases between. Germline CDR1 and CDR2: SQVTM and ANQGSEA. The CDR3 is made up of 12 amino acids. CDR3 sequence: CSGGTNQETQYF. CDR3 DNA sequence: TGCAGCGGAGGGACGAACCAAGAGACCCAGTACTTC.

The V call is TRBV28, the J call TRBJ2-1; TRBD2 aligns across 14 bases. CDR1 is MDHEN, CDR2 SYDVKM, per germline. The J segment lost 4 bases and the V segment lost 6 bases, leaving 5 bases of the junction unmatched. This CDR3 has 16 residues. The CDR3 reads CASSGLAGGMYNEQFF. The CDR3 bases are TGTGCCAGCAGCGGACTAGCGGGGGGCATGTACAATGAGCAGTTCTTC.

This clonotype was detected a few times. The chain uses TRBV29-1 and TRBJ2-4; no firm D call. The V and J ends lost 2 bases and 10 bases respectively, with 9 bases between them. CDR1 and CDR2 (germline): SQVTM, ANQGSEA. The CDR3 spans 11 residues. CDR3 coding DNA: TGCAGCGTTGAAACGGCCGGGATTCAGTACTTC. Translation: CSVETAGIQYF. The full variable domain, completed using reference TRBV29-1 and TRBJ2-4, is SAVISQKPSRDICQRGTSLTIQCQVDSQVTMMFWYRQQPGQSLTLIATANQGSEATYESGFVIDKFPISRPNLTFSTLTVSNMSPEDSSIYLCSVETAGIQYFGAGTRLSVL.

This clonotype was found a few times. This rearrangement joins TRBV4-2 to TRBJ2-3; possibly TRBD1 or TRBD2 for D (5 bases each). Germline CDR1 LGHNA, CDR2 YNFKEQ. Trimming took off 4 bases at V and 1 base at J, with 12 bases between the two ends. The CDR3 sequence is 15 residues long. The CDR3 sequence: CASSPGATGTDTQYF. DNA for the CDR3: TGTGCCAGCAGCCCCGGGGCTACCGGCACAGATACGCAGTATTTT.

This clonotype came up a few times. The rearrangement uses TRBV7-2 and TRBJ2-2; no firm D call. Per germline, CDR1 SGHTA and CDR2 FQGNSA. The CDR3 totals 15 residues. Trimming shortened V by 5 bases and J by 5 bases, and 15 bases separated the two germline ends. CDR3 in DNA: TGTGCCAGCAGCCCCATGGGCGGAGTTACCGGGGAGCTGTTTTTT. This sequence encodes CASSPMGGVTGELFF.

The chain uses TRBV5-1 and TRBJ1-4; 10 bases line up with TRBD1. Per germline, CDR1 SGHRS and CDR2 YFSETQ. The CDR3 totals 16 residues. Trimming removed 4 bases from V and 3 bases from J; junction bases left unmatched: 6. CDR3 loop: CASSLLGQGANEKLFF. CDR3 DNA: TGCGCCAGCAGCCTACTAGGACAGGGGGCTAATGAAAAACTGTTTTTT.